This T cell receptor (beta chain) derives from a study of beta chain features in type 1 diabetes. On the study more broadly: All samples yielded 107,917,701 examined sorted cells.

Details on this clone: Its target is unknown. The identical CDR3 is also encoded by other nucleotide sequences in the sample.

The study's findings and limits: For type 1 diabetes patients, VDJ junctions showed fewer insertions and more deletions. Sampled from patients, naive, central memory and Treg TCRB repertoires appeared more similar than those sampled from healthy donors.

CDR3 length: 13 residues. Trimming shortened V by 1 base and J by 2 bases, and 7 bases separated the two germline ends. Germline V gene data show CDR1 as SGHRS and CDR2 as YFSETQ. Sorting that relied on CD45RO/CCR7/CD25/CD127/CD95/CD27 yielded CD4+ naive, central memory, regulatory and stem cell-like memory cells. Sequencing targeted expressed TCRB transcripts, as all isolated RNA had been reverse transcribed. The method was immunoSEQ multiplex PCR; TCRdb's version includes in-frame clones alone and lacks a portion of them. The sample lists 850,000 to 900,000 clones, roughly 15% occurring once. The chain uses TRBV5-1 and TRBJ2-7; tentative D call: TRBD1 (5 bases). Sequenced input: naive CD4+ T cells from blood. This TCR was sampled from a woman aged 18-29 years in good health. This CDR3 is CASSLTGAYEQYF. CDR3 DNA sequence: TGCGCCAGCAGCTTGACAGGAGCCTACGAGCAGTACTTC. The full variable domain, with the rest looked up from reference TRBV5-1 and TRBJ2-7, is KAGVTQTPRYLIKTRGQQVTLSCSPISGHRSVSWYQQTPGQGLQFLFEYFSETQRNKGNFPGRFSGRQFSNSRSEMNVSTLELGDSALYLCASSLTGAYEQYFGPGTRLTVT.